Detailed here is one T cell receptor (beta chain). Its antigen is not known. Profiled with immunoSEQ multiplex PCR; TCRdb holds only in-frame clones, not every one. The data contain around 2,000,000 clones, around 96% of them singletons. V was trimmed by 6 bases and J by 1 base, leaving 10 bases between them. Per the germline V gene, CDR1 is SNHLY and CDR2 is FYNNEI. The CDR3 loop spans 14 amino acids. Naive CD8 cells were CD45RO-negative, positively selected for CCR7, excluding terminally differentiated effector memory CD45RA+ cells. All donors were Caucasian adults living in Nashville, Tennessee. The sample belongs to a study of shared clonotypes between healthy human individuals. Study findings and constraints: Sorted-subset samples were not fully sequenced, rarefaction indicated. Sharing across a handful of donors was seen in around 5.1% of naive CD4 clonotypes. How much donors shared clonotypes was expected to be affected by sequencing depth.

Sequencing was done on a sample of naive CD8+ T cells sorted from blood. The V and J genes are TRBV2 and TRBJ1-5, with D perhaps TRBD1 (5 bases). This TCR was recovered from a young man in good health. CDR3 sequence (DNA): TGTGCCAGCAGAGGCAGGGAGAGCAATCAGCCCCAGCATTTT. Its protein is CASRGRESNQPQHF.